One TCR beta chain is described in this entry. It was RNA transcripts that yielded the amplified TCR beta CDR3 regions. First-round RT-PCR of the TCR CDR3 relied on the HTBI primer set. TCRdb re-analysed the multiplex PCR reads in MiXCR, keeping a single row per CDR3 protein. The sample holds about 700,000 distinct CDR3 sequences; around 15% are singletons and the top ten take roughly 10%. The data originate from a study of T cells in Graves' hyperthyroidism and ophthalmopathy. The specimen was blood. The TCR was taken from a woman under 30 with Graves' hyperthyroidism.

The CDR3 sequence: CASSIKTPTYNEQFF. The CDR3 nucleotides read TGTGCCAGTAGTATTAAGACGCCAACTTACAATGAGCAGTTCTTC. The genes are TRBV19 and TRBJ2-1; D is undetermined. Trimming pared 3 bases from V and 4 bases from J, leaving 13 bases between. This CDR3 comprises 15 residues. The germline CDR1 and CDR2 sequences are LNHDA and SQIVND (reference sequence).